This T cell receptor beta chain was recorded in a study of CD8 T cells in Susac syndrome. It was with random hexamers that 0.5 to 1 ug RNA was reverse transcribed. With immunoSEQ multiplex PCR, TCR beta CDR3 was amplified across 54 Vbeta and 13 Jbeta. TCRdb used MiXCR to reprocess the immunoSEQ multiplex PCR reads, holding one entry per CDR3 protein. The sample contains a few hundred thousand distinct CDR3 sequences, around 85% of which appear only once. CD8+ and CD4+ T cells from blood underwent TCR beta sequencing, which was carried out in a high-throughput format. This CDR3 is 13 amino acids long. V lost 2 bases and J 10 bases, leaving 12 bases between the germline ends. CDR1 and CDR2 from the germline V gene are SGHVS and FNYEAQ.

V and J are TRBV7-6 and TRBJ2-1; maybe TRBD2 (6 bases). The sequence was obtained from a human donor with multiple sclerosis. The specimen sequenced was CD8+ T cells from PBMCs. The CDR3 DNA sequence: TGTGCCAGCAGCTTAAGGTGGGGGGAGGAGCAGTTCTTC. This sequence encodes CASSLRWGEEQFF.